The present entry profiles one T cell receptor beta chain with its context. Relapse after autologous stem cell transplantation occurred in every patient, and brentuximab vedotin exposure varied. Germline V gene sequence: CDR1 SGHNT, CDR2 YYREEE (reference sequence). Trimming pared 0 bases from V and 0 bases from J, leaving 13 bases between. CDR3 length equals 16 residues. The data derive from a study of PD-1 blockade in classical Hodgkin lymphoma. Sequenced by immunoSEQ multiplex PCR; TCRdb stores in-frame clones only, minus some. The sample holds 40,000 to 50,000 clones, about 88% seen once. The chain is built from TRBV5-4 and TRBJ2-7, with a tentative D call TRBD1 (6 bases). Source: peripheral blood mononuclear cells (PBMCs), taken before the second cycle of nivolumab. This receptor was identified in a human donor with classical Hodgkin lymphoma. DNA for the CDR3: TGTGCCAGCAGCTTGGGTACAGGGTACAGCTCCTACGAGCAGTACTTC. Translation: CASSLGTGYSSYEQYF.